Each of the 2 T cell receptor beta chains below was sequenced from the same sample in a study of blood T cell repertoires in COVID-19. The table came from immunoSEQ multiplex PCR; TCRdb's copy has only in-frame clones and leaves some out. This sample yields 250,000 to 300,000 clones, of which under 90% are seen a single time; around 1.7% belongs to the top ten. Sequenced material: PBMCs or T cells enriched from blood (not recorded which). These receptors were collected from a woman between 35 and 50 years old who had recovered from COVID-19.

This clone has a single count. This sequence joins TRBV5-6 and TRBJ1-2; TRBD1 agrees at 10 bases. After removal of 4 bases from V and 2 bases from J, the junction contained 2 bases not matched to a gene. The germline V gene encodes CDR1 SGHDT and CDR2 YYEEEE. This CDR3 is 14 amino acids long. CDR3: CASSPGQGNYGYTF. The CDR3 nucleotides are TGTGCCAGCAGCCCGGGACAGGGGAACTATGGCTACACCTTC.

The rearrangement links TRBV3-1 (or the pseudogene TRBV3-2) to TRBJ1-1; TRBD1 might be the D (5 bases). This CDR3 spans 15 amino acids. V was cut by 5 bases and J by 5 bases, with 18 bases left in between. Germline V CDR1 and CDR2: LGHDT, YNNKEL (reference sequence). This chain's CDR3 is CASSAAWGGETEAFF. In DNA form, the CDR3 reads TGTGCCAGCAGCGCCGCTTGGGGGGGGGAAACTGAAGCTTTCTTT.